Listed here are 20 T cell receptor beta chains from one sample, sequenced in a study of shared clonotypes between healthy human individuals (TCRdb year 2020). The library was prepared using the immunoSEQ multiplex PCR assay. Entries here come from immuneACCESS through TCRdb and include only in-frame sequences with V and J called. Some clones fail to appear in such tables; in the studies checked, an unresolved V gene covers under half of the shortfall, and the cause of the remainder is unknown. The sample includes roughly 2,000,000 clones, with just under 95% observed a single time. Around 1.7% of the sample belongs to the ten largest clones. CD8 naive samples consisted of CD45RO-negative cells that were positively selected for CCR7, yielding a CD45RA+CCR7+ population without TemRA cells. The sequenced material came from naive CD8+ T cells from PBMCs. The intended sense of this specimen's cell subset or site label: CD45RA+CCR7+. The receptors were sampled from a man aged 18 to 30 in good health. Some clones in this sample may be carry-over from other donors' samples.

The chain couples TRBV29-1 to TRBJ2-2, with 9 bases matching TRBD1. This CDR3 contains 13 residues. V lost 5 bases and J lost 7; bases outside the gene matches: 5. From germline, CDR1 is SQVTM and CDR2 ANQGSEA. CDR3 DNA: TGCAGCGTTACCCGACAGGGGGACGGGGAGCTGTTTTTT. Its protein is CSVTRQGDGELFF.

The chain carries TRBV4-1 and TRBJ2-5; possible D gene TRBD1, 6 bases. CDR3 length: 13 amino acids. V shed 4 bases and J shed 5 bases, with 11 bases lying between them. From germline, CDR1 is MGHRA and CDR2 YSYEKL. CDR3 nucleotides: TGCGCCAGCAGCCTTCAGGGGCGGGAGACCCAGTACTTC. Its translation: CASSLQGRETQYF.

The V call is TRBV28, the J call TRBJ2-7; D may be TRBD1 (6 bases). The CDR3 has 13 residues. V was trimmed by 7 bases and J by 2 bases, leaving 12 bases between them. Germline V gene sequence: CDR1 MDHEN, CDR2 SYDVKM. The CDR3 loop reads CASKPNRAYEQYF. In DNA, the CDR3 is TGTGCCAGCAAACCCAACAGGGCCTACGAGCAGTACTTC.

This chain's CDR3 is CASSSKSTGTTDTQYF. For the CDR3, the DNA is TGTGCCAGCAGCTCCAAATCGACAGGGACCACAGATACGCAGTATTTT. The chain is built from TRBV7-9 and TRBJ2-3, with 7 bases identical to TRBD1. After removal of 4 bases from V and 2 bases from J, the junction contained 9 bases not matched to a gene. The CDR3 runs 16 residues. Looked up from germline, CDR1 is SEHNR and CDR2 is FQNEAQ (reference sequence). The full variable domain, rest sourced from reference TRBV7-9 and TRBJ2-3, is DTGVSQNPRHKITKRGQNVTFRCDPISEHNRLYWYRQTLGQGPEFLTYFQNEAQLEKSRLLSDRFSAERPKGSFSTLEIQRTEQGDSAMYLCASSSKSTGTTDTQYFGPGTRLTVL.

The chain couples TRBV27 to TRBJ2-2; 7 nucleotides align to TRBD1. CDR1 MNHEY and CDR2 SMNVEV come from the germline V gene (reference sequence). The CDR3 spans 15 residues. V was pared by 5 bases and J by 5 bases, with 8 bases of the junction left unmatched. In nucleotides, the CDR3 is TGTGCCAGCAGTCGACAGGGAATCGCAACCGGGGAGCTGTTTTTT. It codes for CASSRQGIATGELFF.

This sequence joins TRBV7-9 and TRBJ2-7, with TRBD2 identical over 7 bases. The V gene end was trimmed by 4 bases and the J gene end by 3 bases; junction bases not matched to a gene: 9. This CDR3 region has 15 residues. Germline-derived CDR1 and CDR2 are SEHNR and FQNEAQ (reference sequence). The CDR3 DNA reads as TGTGCCAGCAGCTCCGGGGGGACCCAGAACTACGAGCAGTACTTC. Translating it yields CASSSGGTQNYEQYF. The full variable domain, its missing parts supplied by reference TRBV7-9 and TRBJ2-7, is DTGVSQNPRHKITKRGQNVTFRCDPISEHNRLYWYRQTLGQGPEFLTYFQNEAQLEKSRLLSDRFSAERPKGSFSTLEIQRTEQGDSAMYLCASSSGGTQNYEQYFGPGTRLTVT.

Regarding this clone: The sample carries other DNA sequences with the same CDR3. The rearrangement links TRBV11-1 to TRBJ1-1; tentative D call: TRBD1 (6 bases). Trimming removed 5 bases from V and 0 bases from J, with 10 bases in between. Looked up from germline, CDR1 is SGHAT and CDR2 is FQDESV (reference sequence). The CDR3 is 14 amino acids. Here the CDR3 reads CASSPTGMNTEAFF. The CDR3 region has the DNA TGTGCCAGCAGCCCGACAGGAATGAACACTGAAGCTTTCTTT.

The chain links TRBV7-8 to TRBJ1-5; 9 bases are a match to TRBD1. Trimming at V came to 5 bases and at J to 0 bases, leaving 5 bases not matched to a gene. This CDR3 contains 16 residues. CDR1 SGHVS and CDR2 FQNEAQ come from the germline V gene. CDR3 residues: CASSPGQGYSNQPQHF. In DNA form, the CDR3 reads TGTGCCAGCAGCCCCGGACAGGGGTATAGCAATCAGCCCCAGCATTTT.

This chain uses TRBV30 with TRBJ1-5, with TRBD1 as a possible D gene (6 bases). Trimming shortened V by 8 bases and J by 2 bases, and 16 bases separated the two germline ends. The CDR3 runs 14 residues. The germline CDR1 and CDR2 sequences are GTSNPN and SVGIG (reference sequence). The CDR3 loop is CAVYRAWGNQPQHF. CDR3 in DNA: TGTGCCGTATACAGGGCTTGGGGCAATCAGCCCCAGCATTTT. Full variable domain (remainder filled in from reference TRBV30 and TRBJ1-5): SQTIHQWPATLVQPVGSPLSLECTVEGTSNPNLYWYRQAAGRGLQLLFYSVGIGQISSEVPQNLSASRPQDRQFILSSKKLLLSDSGFYLCAVYRAWGNQPQHFGDGTRLSIL.

This clone appeared a few times. The CDR3, as DNA: TGCAGCGGGGGACAGGGTTTAGACGAGCAGTACTTC. Protein product: CSGGQGLDEQYF. The chain recombines TRBV29-1 with TRBJ2-7, with TRBD1 matching over 9 bases. This CDR3 is 12 amino acids long. Germline CDR1 reads SQVTM; CDR2 reads ANQGSEA. Germline trimming cut 7 bases from V and 5 bases from J; bases unmatched to any gene: 6.

The chain carries TRBV5-6 and TRBJ1-1; 9 positions match TRBD1. Losses at the gene ends were 4 bases for V and 4 bases for J; bases not matched to a gene: 5. This CDR3 has 14 residues. The V gene's germline CDR1 is SGHDT and CDR2 YYEEEE. CDR3 residues: CASSAPGQGTEAFF. The CDR3, as DNA: TGTGCCAGCAGCGCGCCGGGACAGGGCACTGAAGCTTTCTTT.

The rearrangement uses TRBV27 and TRBJ1-2, with 10 bases matching TRBD1. The CDR3 spans 15 residues. Germline CDR1 is MNHEY and CDR2 is SMNVEV (reference sequence). Trimming cost V 3 bases and J 7 bases; bases outside gene matches: 8. The CDR3 DNA is TGTGCCAGCAGTTTGAGTATGACAGGGGGCCTTGGCTACACCTTC. Protein sequence: CASSLSMTGGLGYTF.

This clone was detected once. The gene calls are TRBV5-8 and TRBJ2-7, with 7 bases that match TRBD2. The CDR3 extends over 17 amino acids. Germline V gene data show CDR1 as SGHTS and CDR2 as YDEGEE. After removal of 6 bases from V and 3 bases from J, the junction contained 18 bases not matched to a gene. CDR3 in amino acids: CASTPLWRAPGGYEQYF. CDR3 sequence (DNA): TGTGCCAGCACCCCTTTATGGCGGGCCCCGGGGGGCTACGAGCAGTACTTC.

This clone was recorded a few times. The J gene is TRBJ1-1, the V gene TRBV30; TRBD1 is a possible D gene (6 bases). The germline V and J ends were trimmed by 0 bases and 6 bases, with 8 bases remaining between them. The V gene's germline CDR1 is GTSNPN and CDR2 SVGIG (reference sequence). This CDR3 spans 12 amino acids. The CDR3 sequence is CAWSVQGPEAFF. The CDR3 DNA follows: TGTGCCTGGAGTGTACAGGGTCCTGAAGCTTTCTTT. The entire variable domain, with the rest obtained from reference TRBV30 and TRBJ1-1, is as follows: SQTIHQWPATLVQPVGSPLSLECTVEGTSNPNLYWYRQAAGRGLQLLFYSVGIGQISSEVPQNLSASRPQDRQFILSSKKLLLSDSGFYLCAWSVQGPEAFFGQGTRLTVV.

This clone was detected only once. The V and J genes are TRBV27 and TRBJ2-7; D assignment may be TRBD1 or TRBD2 (5 bases each). Germline V gene data show CDR1 as MNHEY and CDR2 as SMNVEV (reference sequence). V was pared by 5 bases and J by 2 bases, with 16 bases between. This CDR3 comprises 15 residues. The CDR3 here is CASSPQGTKPYEQYF. In nucleotides, the CDR3 is TGTGCCAGCAGTCCCCAAGGGACCAAGCCCTACGAGCAGTACTTC.

This chain links TRBV7-9 with TRBJ1-1, with D perhaps matching TRBD1 (5 bases). The CDR3 extends over 12 amino acids. CDR1 and CDR2 (germline): SEHNR, FQNEAQ (reference sequence). V lost 5 bases and J 11 bases, leaving 15 bases between the germline ends. CDR3 amino acids: CASSLSRSGAFF. The CDR3 coding sequence is TGTGCCAGCAGCCTCTCAAGGTCAGGGGCTTTCTTT.

V usage is TRBV7-2 and J usage is TRBJ2-4; TRBD2 matches 14 bases. The germline V gene has CDR1 SGHTA and CDR2 FQGNSA. The CDR3 has 16 residues. With 5 bases clipped from V and 8 bases from J, the junction kept 8 bases outside the gene matches. In DNA, the CDR3 is TGTGCCAGCAGCCGGGGACTAGCGGGAGATTGGTACATTCAGTACTTC. Residues: CASSRGLAGDWYIQYF.

The V call is TRBV7-9, the J call TRBJ2-3, with a weak D call TRBD2 (5 bases). The V gene lost 3 bases and the J gene lost 2 bases, with 12 bases spanning the gap. The CDR3 contains 15 residues. Germline V lookup: CDR1 SEHNR, CDR2 FQNEAQ (reference sequence). CDR3 nucleotide sequence: TGTGCCAGCAGCTTTAGCGAGACGGACACAGATACGCAGTATTTT. Encoded protein: CASSFSETDTDTQYF.

The chain links TRBV27 to TRBJ2-1; D is ambiguous. The germline V gene encodes CDR1 MNHEY and CDR2 SMNVEV (reference sequence). This CDR3 region has 16 residues. Trimming pared 5 bases from V and 8 bases from J, leaving 22 bases between. The CDR3 here is CASSPPGFTPSDEQFF. CDR3 in DNA: TGTGCCAGCAGTCCCCCCGGCTTTACCCCGAGCGATGAGCAGTTCTTC.

The genes are TRBV11-2 and TRBJ2-5, with TRBD2 as a possible D gene (6 bases). Per the germline V gene, CDR1 is SGHAT and CDR2 is FQNNGV. The CDR3 has 13 amino acids. V gave up 1 base and J gave up 11 bases, with 14 bases separating them. The CDR3, as DNA: TGTGCCAGCAGCTTAGGGGGACTTTCAGAGCAGTACTTC. This encodes CASSLGGLSEQYF. The whole variable domain, filled in from reference TRBV11-2 and TRBJ2-5, reads EAGVAQSPRYKIIEKRQSVAFWCNPISGHATLYWYQQILGQGPKLLIQFQNNGVVDDSQLPKDRFSAERLKGVDSTLKIQPAKLEDSAVYLCASSLGGLSEQYFGPGTRLLVL.